This TCR beta chain was sequenced during a study of identifying expanded T cells in peripheral blood. There are 13 residues in the CDR3. Germline CDR1 MNHEY, CDR2 SVGAGI. Trimming took 6 bases from V and 0 from J, leaving 7 bases between them. Using immunoSEQ multiplex PCR, the repertoire was profiled, and TCRdb retains in-frame clones only, with some absent. The data show 60,000 to 70,000 clones, about 80% seen once. This TCR came from a person between 18 and 69 years old in good health. The source material was blood. V is TRBV6-5 and J is TRBJ2-3; D ambiguous. CDR3 nucleotide sequence: TGTGCCAGCAGACAAGCTAGCACAGATACGCAGTATTTT. Amino acid sequence: CASRQASTDTQYF.